This T cell receptor (beta chain) comes out of a study of T cell repertoires in cytomegalovirus infection. The CDR3 length is 17 residues. With 11 bases clipped from V and 4 bases from J, the junction kept 20 bases outside the gene matches. Germline V gene sequence: CDR1 SGHVT, CDR2 SQSDAQ. TCRdb independently ran MiXCR on the reads; one entry per CDR3 protein. The sample includes roughly 630,000 distinct CDR3 sequences, 24% of them seen just once. Sample: CD8+ T cells from PBMCs. This sequence joins TRBV7-4 and TRBJ1-1; 9 bases map to TRBD1. The sequence was obtained from a human donor in good health (CMV status not recorded). Some clones in this sample may be carry-over from other donors' samples. The CDR3: CALRGATGGFYSTEAFF. CDR3 bases: TGTGCCCTCAGAGGGGCGACAGGGGGTTTTTATAGCACTGAAGCTTTCTTT.